The 20 T cell receptor beta chains below were found in one sample sequenced in a study of cytomegalovirus exposure and HLA in healthy donors. Primers for the PCR totalled 60 Vbeta and 13 Jbeta. TCRdb keeps only in-frame clones here, not all; method: immunoSEQ multiplex PCR. The sample totals about 41,000 clones. The sample was PBMCs. The receptor set was obtained from a man aged 25-40 years in good health and CMV-seronegative.

The rearrangement links TRBV5-1 to TRBJ2-3, with TRBD2 as a possible D gene (6 bases). CDR1 SGHRS and CDR2 YFSETQ come from the germline V gene. This CDR3 comprises 16 residues. The V end lost 6 bases, the J end lost 7 bases, and 24 bases lay between the germline ends. In nucleotides, the CDR3 is TGCGCCAGCAACCAGGCCCGGGACGGGGGAAGGAATACGCAGTATTTT. This gives the protein CASNQARDGGRNTQYF.

The chain has TRBV5-1 and TRBJ2-1, with TRBD2 identical over 11 bases. The CDR3 totals 18 residues. The V segment lost 3 bases and the J segment 6 bases; nucleotides outside the gene matches: 14. Germline V CDR1 and CDR2: SGHRS, YFSETQ. CDR3 in amino acids: CASSSNSGRAGKGNEQFF. CDR3 sequence (DNA): TGCGCCAGCAGCTCAAATAGCGGGAGGGCCGGTAAAGGCAATGAGCAGTTCTTC.

V is TRBV27 and J is TRBJ2-2; 8 bases are a match to TRBD2. The length of the CDR3 is 19 residues. V lost 0 bases, J lost 4 bases, and 13 bases stayed unmatched. Germline V gives CDR1 MNHEY, CDR2 SMNVEV (reference sequence). CDR3 DNA sequence: TGTGCCAGCAGTTTATCCCCGTGGGTAGCGGGGAAGATCACCGGGGAGCTGTTTTTT. Translating gives CASSLSPWVAGKITGELFF.

V is TRBV11-2 and J is TRBJ1-1, with no clear D. Trimming removed 3 bases at V and 1 base at J, with 9 bases between. CDR1 is SGHAT, CDR2 FQNNGV, per germline. CDR3 length: 14 residues. The CDR3 sequence: CASSFRGRNTEAFF. CDR3 nucleotides: TGTGCCAGCAGCTTCCGAGGTCGGAACACTGAAGCTTTCTTT.

The chain uses TRBV4-2 and TRBJ1-5; D is unresolved. The CDR3 sequence is 14 residues long. Trimming stripped 4 bases from V and 7 bases from J, with 14 bases between. CDR1 is LGHNA and CDR2 is YNFKEQ in the germline V gene. Here the CDR3 DNA reads TGTGCCAGCAGCCCAAGCCAGGTGTGGCAGCCCCAGCATTTT. As protein: CASSPSQVWQPQHF.

V usage is TRBV6-1 and J usage is TRBJ2-3, with 10 positions matching TRBD2. Trimming cost V 5 bases and J 4 bases; bases outside gene matches: 6. This CDR3 contains 15 residues. Per germline, CDR1 MNHNS and CDR2 SASEGT. CDR3 region: CASSSGRAWADTQYF. The CDR3 region has the DNA TGTGCCAGCAGTAGCGGGAGGGCCTGGGCAGATACGCAGTATTTT.

V gene TRBV11-2 combines with J gene TRBJ2-5, with 11 bases identical to TRBD2. After removal of 4 bases from V and 1 base from J, the junction contained 11 bases not matched to a gene. Germline V gene data show CDR1 as SGHAT and CDR2 as FQNNGV. The CDR3 length is 18 residues. CDR3 loop: CASSSLAGATGGQETQYF. The CDR3 DNA is TGTGCCAGCAGCTCACTAGCGGGGGCGACGGGTGGCCAAGAGACCCAGTACTTC.

The V call is TRBV7-9, the J call TRBJ1-2, with 12 bases that match TRBD1. This CDR3 contains 18 residues. V was pared by 5 bases and J by 4 bases, with 14 bases of the junction left unmatched. Per the germline V gene, CDR1 is SEHNR and CDR2 is FQNEAQ (reference sequence). The CDR3 bases are TGTGCCAGCAGCCCCCTGAGATCCGGGACAGGGGGCGTCTATGGCTACACCTTC. Encoded protein: CASSPLRSGTGGVYGYTF. Using reference TRBV7-9 and TRBJ1-2 for the parts outside the CDR3, the full variable domain is DTGVSQNPRHKITKRGQNVTFRCDPISEHNRLYWYRQTLGQGPEFLTYFQNEAQLEKSRLLSDRFSAERPKGSFSTLEIQRTEQGDSAMYLCASSPLRSGTGGVYGYTFGSGTRLTVV.

This rearrangement joins TRBV2 to TRBJ2-7; maybe TRBD1 (5 bases). This CDR3 has 14 amino acids. The V end lost 4 bases, the J end lost 0 bases, and 10 bases lay between the germline ends. The germline gives CDR1 SNHLY, CDR2 FYNNEI. The CDR3 spells CASSGGRFSYEQYF. The CDR3, as DNA: TGTGCCAGCAGTGGGGGCAGGTTCTCCTACGAGCAGTACTTC.

This rearrangement joins TRBV4-3 to TRBJ2-7; maybe TRBD1 (6 bases). CDR1 is LGHNA, CDR2 YSLEER, per germline. CDR3 length: 15 residues. V lost 0 bases to trimming and J lost 3 bases, with 12 bases between them. CDR3 bases: TGCGCCAGCAGCCAAGATCGATACAGGGACTACGAGCAGTACTTC. Translation gives CASSQDRYRDYEQYF.

The rearrangement joins TRBV5-6 to TRBJ2-3; no definite D call. Per germline, CDR1 SGHDT and CDR2 YYEEEE. This CDR3 has 13 amino acids. Deletions cut 0 bases from V and 4 bases from J, with 6 bases between. The CDR3 protein is CASSLGTPDTQYF. Written as DNA, the CDR3 is TGTGCCAGCAGCTTGGGTACACCAGATACGCAGTATTTT. Full variable domain (outside the CDR3, taken from reference TRBV5-6 and TRBJ2-3): DAGVTQSPTHLIKTRGQQVTLRCSPKSGHDTVSWYQQALGQGPQFIFQYYEEEERQRGNFPDRFSGHQFPNYSSELNVNALLLGDSALYLCASSLGTPDTQYFGPGTRLTVL.

This chain uses TRBV14 with TRBJ2-7; 8 bases fit TRBD2. In germline, CDR1 is SGHDN, CDR2 FVKESK. There are 15 residues in the CDR3. V lost 1 base to trimming and J lost 3 bases; unmatched junction nucleotides: 5. CDR3 region: CASSQGTSGVYEQYF. In DNA, the CDR3 is TGTGCCAGCAGCCAAGGTACTAGCGGCGTCTACGAGCAGTACTTC.

The V and J genes are TRBV25-1 and TRBJ1-2, with D unresolved. V lost 5 bases and J 6 bases, leaving 16 bases between the germline ends. Germline loops: CDR1 MGHDK, CDR2 SYGVNS. CDR3 size: 14 residues. The CDR3: CASSSQLGKDGYTF. DNA of the CDR3: TGTGCCAGCAGTTCCCAGTTGGGCAAGGATGGCTACACCTTC.

This rearrangement joins TRBV11-2 to TRBJ2-1; D might be TRBD2 (6 bases). Germline values: CDR1 SGHAT, CDR2 FQNNGV. The CDR3 sequence is 14 residues long. The V end was cut by 7 bases, the J end by 5 bases, with 15 bases between. The CDR3 here is CASTPEGRDNEQFF. CDR3 bases: TGTGCCAGCACCCCGGAGGGCAGGGACAATGAGCAGTTCTTC. Full variable domain (rest looked up from reference TRBV11-2 and TRBJ2-1): EAGVAQSPRYKIIEKRQSVAFWCNPISGHATLYWYQQILGQGPKLLIQFQNNGVVDDSQLPKDRFSAERLKGVDSTLKIQPAKLEDSAVYLCASTPEGRDNEQFFGPGTRLTVL.

The chain links TRBV7-2 to TRBJ1-1; 7 bases line up with TRBD1. Per germline, CDR1 SGHTA and CDR2 FQGNSA. The CDR3 sequence is 13 residues long. V dropped 5 bases and J dropped 9; count of bases not matched to a gene: 9. Here the CDR3 DNA reads TGTGCCAGCAGCACGTCTACAGGGGCCCAAGCTTTCTTT. This encodes CASSTSTGAQAFF.

The chain combines TRBV6-4 with TRBJ2-1; no definite D call. Trimming cost V 0 bases and J 0 bases, with 6 bases left between them. The germline CDR1 and CDR2 sequences are MRHNA and SNTAGT. This CDR3 contains 15 residues. The CDR3 is CASSDSYNSYNEQFF. Here the CDR3 DNA reads TGTGCCAGCAGTGACTCGTATAACTCCTACAATGAGCAGTTCTTC.

In DNA form, the CDR3 reads TGTGCCAGCAGCGTGGGACAGATAAACACAGATACGCAGTATTTT. Its protein product is CASSVGQINTDTQYF. The gene calls are TRBV9 and TRBJ2-3, with 7 bases aligning to TRBD1. The CDR3 consists of 15 residues. The V and J ends lost 2 bases and 2 bases, in that order; junction bases with no gene match: 5. Per the germline V gene, CDR1 is SGDLS and CDR2 is YYNGEE.

This rearrangement joins TRBV27 to TRBJ1-5; the match to TRBD1 covers 8 bases. V lost 3 bases and J lost 3; bases outside the gene matches: 4. Germline lookup yields CDR1 MNHEY and CDR2 SMNVEV (reference sequence). CDR3 length: 15 amino acids. CDR3 sequence: CASSLYRGINQPQHF. The CDR3 bases are TGTGCCAGCAGTTTGTACAGGGGGATCAATCAGCCCCAGCATTTT.

The gene calls are TRBV6-5 and TRBJ2-1; no clear D gene. Trimming removed 5 bases from V and 6 bases from J, with 14 bases in between. Germline V CDR1 and CDR2: MNHEY, SVGAGI. The CDR3 totals 14 residues. CDR3 loop: CASSARSYANEQFF. The CDR3 DNA follows: TGTGCCAGCAGTGCTCGATCCTATGCCAATGAGCAGTTCTTC.

This sequence joins TRBV18 and TRBJ1-1; the D gene is possibly TRBD1 (5 bases). The V end was cut by 4 bases, the J end by 3 bases, with 9 bases between. Germline V CDR1 and CDR2: KGHSH, LQKENI. This CDR3 comprises 13 residues. DNA for the CDR3: TGTGCCAGCTCACAGGGGAGGGACACTGAAGCTTTCTTT. As protein: CASSQGRDTEAFF.